The 14 T cell receptor beta chains presented below share a single source sample, sequenced in a study of OX40 agonist ivuxolimab in advanced cancers. Method: immunoSEQ multiplex PCR; TCRdb's copy keeps in-frame clones and lacks some. The repertoire holds about 66,000 clones, with about 77% as singletons. Here the sequenced sample was CD4+ or CD8+ T cells sorted from blood, taken in a trial of the OX40 agonist ivuxolimab. Source of these receptors: an adult with an advanced solid tumor such as melanoma, head and neck, liver or kidney cancer.

V is TRBV4-1 and J is TRBJ2-1; 12 bases map to TRBD2. Germline CDR1 is MGHRA and CDR2 is YSYEKL. CDR3 length: 20 amino acids. Trimming cost V 3 bases and J 6 bases; bases outside gene matches: 18. In nucleotides, the CDR3 is TGCGCCAGCAGCCACACCGAACTAGCGGGAGGCCTAAAAACAACCAATGAGCAGTTCTTC. Its protein is CASSHTELAGGLKTTNEQFF.

The chain recombines TRBV5-1 with TRBJ2-7; 9 bases are a match to TRBD2. Trimming removed 0 bases from V and 3 bases from J; junction bases left unmatched: 13. Germline CDR1 is SGHRS and CDR2 is YFSETQ. This CDR3 is built from 18 residues. The CDR3 DNA reads as TGCGCCAGCAGCTTGGCCTCATCTAGCGGGGCGGAGGGCTACGAGCAGTACTTC. Its translation is CASSLASSSGAEGYEQYF.

The CDR3 loop reads CATAPGQGVYNEQFF. The CDR3, as DNA: TGCGCCACCGCCCCAGGACAGGGGGTTTACAATGAGCAGTTCTTC. This sequence joins TRBV5-1 and TRBJ2-1; TRBD1 matches 10 bases. This CDR3 spans 15 amino acids. Germline CDR1 is SGHRS and CDR2 is YFSETQ. Trimming at V came to 9 bases and at J to 4 bases, leaving 10 bases not matched to a gene.

The table lists this clone with a few counts. V usage is TRBV30 and J usage is TRBJ1-3; D is unclear. The CDR3 is 13 residues long. The germline gives CDR1 GTSNPN, CDR2 SVGIG (reference sequence). The V end was cut by 1 base, the J end by 2 bases, with 6 bases between. For the CDR3, the DNA is TGTGCCTGGAGTGCTGGGCCTGGAAACACCATATATTTT. Translating it yields CAWSAGPGNTIYF.

The chain employs TRBV10-3 and TRBJ2-1, with TRBD1 matching over 10 bases. There are 13 residues in the CDR3. The germline V gene has CDR1 ENHRY and CDR2 SYGVKD. V was pared by 6 bases and J by 7 bases, with 3 bases of the junction left unmatched. CDR3 sequence: CAIRGTGANEQFF. The CDR3 coding sequence is TGTGCCATCAGGGGGACAGGGGCGAATGAGCAGTTCTTC.

This clone was recorded once. The rearrangement uses TRBV28 and TRBJ1-2; 11 bases agree with TRBD1. Germline values: CDR1 MDHEN, CDR2 SYDVKM. With V trimmed by 5 bases and J by 7 bases, 12 bases remained unmatched. The CDR3 is 16 residues long. The chain's CDR3 is CASSVIYRTGGAGYTF. The CDR3 coding sequence is TGTGCCAGCAGTGTAATATATCGGACAGGGGGCGCTGGCTACACCTTC.

The J gene is TRBJ2-5, the V gene TRBV7-9, with D possibly matching TRBD1 (7 bases). The V gene's germline CDR1 is SEHNR and CDR2 FQNEAQ (reference sequence). V dropped 0 bases and J dropped 4 bases, with 12 bases sitting between them. CDR3 length: 15 amino acids. This CDR3 is CASSLAEGAGETQYF. DNA for the CDR3: TGTGCCAGCAGCTTAGCGGAGGGGGCAGGAGAGACCCAGTACTTC.

The chain couples TRBV2 to TRBJ1-6; TRBD1 is a possible D gene (5 bases). Germline V CDR1 and CDR2: SNHLY, FYNNEI. V lost 4 bases and J lost 3, with 13 bases in between. This CDR3 comprises 16 residues. The DNA for the CDR3 is TGTGCCAGCAGTGTAGGGGACGGTGGCTATAATTCACCCCTCCACTTT. Protein: CASSVGDGGYNSPLHF.

The CDR3 loop reads CASRDRGRGNTIYF. For the CDR3, the DNA is TGTGCCAGCAGGGACAGGGGGCGAGGAAACACCATATATTTT. The genes are TRBV2 and TRBJ1-3, with 11 bases fitting TRBD1. V was pared by 6 bases and J by 4 bases, with 2 bases of the junction left unmatched. The CDR3 runs to 14 residues. CDR1 and CDR2 (germline): SNHLY, FYNNEI.

The rearrangement links TRBV21-1 to TRBJ1-1; the D call TRBD1 from the table was never checked on the DNA. TRBV21-1 is termed a pseudogene. CDR3 length equals 13 residues. The CDR3 sequence: CASSKKGVTEAFF. For the CDR3, the DNA is TGTGCCAGCAGCAAAAAGGGGGTCACTGAAGCTTTCTTT.

The rearrangement uses TRBV6-6 and TRBJ1-5, with TRBD1 matching over 7 bases. Germline-derived CDR1 and CDR2 are MNHNY and SVGAGI (reference sequence). V lost 4 bases to trimming and J lost 5 bases; unmatched junction nucleotides: 5. This CDR3 is 14 amino acids long. The CDR3 loop reads CASSSGGGDQPQHF. CDR3 in DNA: TGTGCCAGCAGTTCAGGGGGAGGGGATCAGCCCCAGCATTTT.

The V call is TRBV7-3, the J call TRBJ2-2, with D perhaps matching TRBD2 (6 bases). Trimming left V 0 bases short and J 4 bases short, with 9 bases between. Germline CDR1 and CDR2: SGHTA and FQGTGA. There are 15 residues in the CDR3. The CDR3 reads CASSLTSGVTGELFF. The CDR3 coding sequence is TGTGCCAGCAGCTTAACTAGCGGAGTCACCGGGGAGCTGTTTTTT.

The gene calls are TRBV5-6 and TRBJ2-7; no firm D call. This CDR3 comprises 12 residues. The V gene lost 1 base and the J gene lost 3 bases, with 5 bases spanning the gap. CDR1 and CDR2 from the germline V gene are SGHDT and YYEEEE. The CDR3 loop is CASSLRSYEQYF. The DNA of the CDR3 is TGTGCCAGCAGCTTGAGAAGCTACGAGCAGTACTTC.

This chain connects TRBV13 to TRBJ2-1; D ambiguous. V lost 4 bases and J lost 6, with 16 bases in between. The CDR3 runs 15 residues. The germline V gene has CDR1 PRHDT and CDR2 FYEKMQ (reference sequence). The CDR3 region has the DNA TGTGCCAGCAGCTCCGGTGGGATAGTTTCCAATGAGCAGTTCTTC. It translates to CASSSGGIVSNEQFF.